This is a list of T cell receptor beta chains from one sample in a study of T cells after posttransplantation cyclophosphamide. Sequencing used immunoSEQ multiplex PCR; TCRdb keeps in-frame clones, though not all of them. Found here are about 32,000 clones, roughly 90% of them singletons; the top ten hold about 0.1%. Sequencing was performed on naive CD4+ T cells sorted from blood. The receptor source for this set is a man aged 25-45 years in good health and a related stem cell transplant donor. Each CDR3 is given without its conserved first and last residue. Fields, in order: D gene, CDR3 length, J gene, clone size, V gene, CDR3 protein. The D gene is left open where the match is weak. Clone size appears in some rows only: once, few, many, or a class for an expanded clone.

TRBD2	13	TRBJ2-1	.	TRBV5-1	ASSPGLAGYNEQF
.	9	TRBJ2-5	.	TRBV7-2	ASSIQETQY
TRBD2	14	TRBJ2-3	.	TRBV4-2	ASSQVAGSVGNTQY
TRBD2	14	TRBJ2-5	.	TRBV5-5	ASSLGLRETQETQY
TRBD1	14	TRBJ1-2	.	TRBV7-2	ASTPARAGTGYGYT
.	13	TRBJ2-3	.	TRBV11-2	ASSLVTGSTDTQY
TRBD1	15	TRBJ1-1	.	TRBV15	ATSRDRDRGPYSEAF
.	11	TRBJ1-1	.	TRBV6-1	ASRMDRNTEAF
TRBD1	15	TRBJ1-2	.	TRBV28	ASSTLRGRGIVYGYT
TRBD2	12	TRBJ2-1	.	TRBV6-4	ASSRSGGANEQF
.	11	TRBJ2-7	.	TRBV6-5	ASRLREAYEQY
.	13	TRBJ1-3	.	TRBV5-6	ASRWGGTAGNTIY
TRBD1	10	TRBJ1-1	few	TRBV14	ASSHPGTGAF
TRBD1	11	TRBJ1-4	.	TRBV5-4	AYARDRREKLF
TRBD1	9	TRBJ2-7	once	TRBV6-1	ASSYRGQQY
.	13	TRBJ1-1	.	TRBV5-1	ASSLGQVVNTEAF
TRBD1	13	TRBJ2-7	.	TRBV7-2	ASSLMGQGSHEQY
TRBD1	14	TRBJ1-1	.	TRBV14	ASGSATGGIFTEAF
TRBD2	17	TRBJ2-2	.	TRBV7-2	ASSLAPGTSGGNTGELF
TRBD1	14	TRBJ1-1	.	TRBV9	ASSPRTGDGNTEAF
TRBD1	18	TRBJ1-2	.	TRBV7-3	ASSLSGRGTGVRANYGYT
.	10	.	.	TRBV18	ASSPGSHEQY
TRBD1	12	TRBJ1-3	.	TRBV7-6	ASSLRTGENTIY
TRBD2	13	TRBJ2-1	.	TRBV7-2	ASSGLAGDFGEQF
.	10	TRBJ1-2	.	TRBV28	ASSPLSYGYT
.	13	TRBJ2-5	.	TRBV19	ASSPRVFNQETQY
.	13	TRBJ1-6	few	TRBV19	ASRTDVGAASPLH
TRBD1	14	TRBJ1-5	.	TRBV7-9	ASSLAFGTGEQPQH
.	14	TRBJ2-6	.	TRBV11-2	ASSLVGASGANVLT
.	12	TRBJ1-2	.	TRBV7-2	ASSLAGGNYGYT
.	11	TRBJ1-6	.	TRBV2	ASSVQGLGPLH
TRBD1	12	TRBJ1-3	.	TRBV9	ASSSWTGLNTIY
.	12	TRBJ1-1	.	TRBV9	ASSVGGQSSGAF
.	11	TRBJ2-1	.	TRBV18	ASSTRQTNEQF
.	12	TRBJ2-1	.	TRBV5-1	ASSPGLSGSEQF
.	11	TRBJ2-2	.	TRBV19	ASSRVNPGELF
.	12	TRBJ1-2	.	TRBV15	ATSRPGFNYGYT
.	13	TRBJ1-2	.	TRBV2	ASSDRQEIIYGYT
TRBD1	13	TRBJ1-2	.	TRBV6-6	ASSYHPRDRGGYT
TRBD1	14	TRBJ1-5	.	TRBV15	ATSTKDRVSNQPQH
.	13	TRBJ2-1	.	TRBV19	ASSISVSSYNEQF
TRBD1	15	TRBJ1-4	.	TRBV7-9	ASSRDRVSSINEKLF
.	9	TRBJ2-7	.	TRBV4-1	ASSQIREQY
TRBD1	13	TRBJ2-5	once	TRBV5-1	ASSLEGTAQETQY
TRBD1	12	TRBJ2-2	.	TRBV10-3	AIRGTGNTGELF
.	12	TRBJ1-2	.	TRBV12-5	ASGLVNDIYGYT
TRBD2	15	TRBJ2-3	.	TRBV7-3	ASSLIGGGVGTDTQY
.	12	TRBJ1-5	.	TRBV5-6	ASSIRSRGQPQH
TRBD2	15	TRBJ2-3	.	TRBV7-9	ASSIGLAGGSTDTQY
.	11	TRBJ2-7	few	TRBV14	ASSQVSLYEQY
TRBD2	14	TRBJ2-1	.	TRBV4-2	ASSHGVPSGVGEQF
TRBD1	14	TRBJ1-2	.	TRBV9	ASSLHPDRINYGYT
.	13	TRBJ1-6	once	TRBV7-2	ASRYRQADNSPLH
TRBD2	14	TRBJ2-7	.	TRBV7-2	ASSFMPGGSSYEQY